This T cell receptor (beta chain) is drawn from a study of T cell repertoires in cytomegalovirus infection. Study context: Shared public TCR beta signatures pointed to both CMV infection and a matching HLA type. General study results and limits: Clonotype analysis showed dominance of the ex vivo response by HLA-C-restricted CMV-specific TCR beta clonotypes. Using cumulative public TCR beta family frequency, the authors identified those who carried CMV together with the relevant HLA.

One entry per CDR3 protein results from TCRdb running MiXCR on the reads. Of 50,000 or so distinct CDR3 sequences listed, 20% to 25% are singletons. This clonotype occurred a few times. What it binds is not known. Germline V gene lookup returns CDR1 SSHAT and CDR2 FNYEAQ (reference sequence). Deletions cut 1 base from V and 4 bases from J, with 7 bases between. The CDR3 is made up of 13 amino acids. The TCR comes from a human donor in good health (CMV status not recorded). Some clones in this sample may be carry-over from other donors' samples. This sequence joins TRBV7-7 and TRBJ1-1; no clear D gene. The sample taken for sequencing was PBMCs, sequenced either directly or after in vitro stimulation (not recorded which). The chain's CDR3 is CASSLDRGTEAFF. The CDR3 nucleotides are TGTGCCAGCAGCTTAGATAGAGGCACTGAAGCTTTCTTT. Drawing the rest from reference TRBV7-7 and TRBJ1-1, the complete variable domain is GAGVSQSPRYKVTKRGQDVTLRCDPISSHATLYWYQQALGQGPEFLTYFNYEAQPDKSGLPSDRFSAERPEGSISTLTIQRTEQRDSAMYRCASSLDRGTEAFFGQGTRLTVV.